These T cell receptor beta chains were read from a single sample in a study of blood T cell repertoires in COVID-19. Produced via immunoSEQ multiplex PCR; TCRdb's table is partial and in-frame only. Of some 310,000 clones detected, 85% to 90% appear once; the ten largest clones hold 2.9%. The sequencing input was peripheral blood. The receptors were gathered from a woman in her 30s with COVID-19, enrolled during active disease. Both conserved end residues are part of each CDR3. The order of the fields is clone size, J gene, D gene, V gene, CDR3 protein, CDR3 DNA. D genes are given only for firm matches. Rows give clone size only sometimes, using once, few, many, or a class for an expanded clone.

>few|TRBJ2-1|NA|TRBV27
CASSSGLNYNEQFF
TGTGCCAGCAGTTCCGGGTTAAACTACAATGAGCAGTTCTTC
>NA|TRBJ2-1|NA|TRBV24-1
CATSDPGNEQFF
TGTGCCACCAGTGATCCGGGTAATGAGCAGTTCTTC
>NA|TRBJ2-3|TRBD2|TRBV7-9
CASSTTSGGTDTQYF
TGTGCCAGCAGCACCACTAGCGGAGGCACAGATACGCAGTATTTT
>NA|TRBJ2-3|TRBD1|TRBV7-3
CASSVGQGSDTQYF
TGTGCCAGCAGCGTAGGACAGGGTTCAGATACGCAGTATTTT
>once|TRBJ1-4|NA|TRBV4-2
CASSPRLAEEKLFF
TGTGCCAGCAGCCCCCGCTTGGCGGAAGAAAAACTGTTTTTT
>NA|TRBJ2-3|TRBD2|TRBV3-1/TRBV3-2
CASSQPWEGVEDTQYF
TGTGCCAGCAGCCAACCCTGGGAGGGAGTAGAGGATACGCAGTATTTT
>NA|TRBJ2-1|NA|TRBV7-3
CASSFGLTNEQFF
TGTGCCAGCAGCTTTGGACTCACCAATGAGCAGTTCTTC
>NA|TRBJ1-5|NA|TRBV24-1
CATSDKGGGGNQPQHF
TGTGCCACCAGTGACAAGGGGGGGGGCGGCAATCAGCCCCAGCATTTT
>NA|TRBJ1-3|NA|TRBV6-5
CASSDRSSGNTIYF
TGTGCCAGCTCCGACAGGTCCTCTGGAAACACCATATATTTT
>NA|TRBJ2-3|TRBD1|TRBV11-2
CASSITGVLDTQYF
TGTGCCAGCAGCATAACAGGGGTCCTAGATACGCAGTATTTT
>NA|TRBJ2-4|NA|TRBV3-1/TRBV3-2
CASSIQGNIQYF
TGTGCCAGCAGCATACAGGGAAACATTCAGTACTTC
>NA|TRBJ1-4|TRBD1|TRBV28
CASSPGQGAEKLFF
TGTGCCAGCAGTCCAGGACAGGGGGCTGAAAAACTGTTTTTT
>NA|TRBJ2-2|TRBD1|TRBV28
CASRPGQTHTGELFF
TGTGCCAGCAGACCGGGACAGACTCACACCGGGGAGCTGTTTTTT
>NA|TRBJ2-5|TRBD1|TRBV2
CARGQGRETQYF
TGTGCCAGAGGACAGGGGAGGGAGACCCAGTACTTC
>NA|TRBJ2-2|NA|TRBV5-4
CASSLGRGIGELFF
TGTGCCAGCAGCTTGGGTCGGGGGATAGGGGAGCTGTTTTTT
>NA|TRBJ2-3|TRBD2|TRBV12-3/TRBV12-4
CASTRGGTDTQYF
TGTGCCAGCACTCGGGGGGGGACAGATACGCAGTATTTT
>few|TRBJ1-6|TRBD1|TRBV3-1/TRBV3-2
CASSQDGQGAYNSPLHF
TGTGCCAGCAGCCAAGATGGGCAGGGGGCCTATAATTCACCCCTCCACTTT
>NA|TRBJ2-2|TRBD2|TRBV5-8
CASSPGLANTGELFF
TGTGCCAGCAGCCCGGGACTAGCGAACACCGGGGAGCTGTTTTTT
>NA|TRBJ1-2|NA|TRBV29-1
CSVVKTRSGGYTF
TGCAGCGTCGTGAAGACGCGGTCGGGGGGCTACACCTTC
>NA|TRBJ1-2|NA|TRBV4-2
CASSQDRAANYGYTF
TGTGCCAGCAGCCAAGACAGGGCCGCTAACTATGGCTACACCTTC
>once|TRBJ2-3|TRBD2|TRBV5-4
CASSPGGGTDTQYF
TGTGCCAGCAGCCCGGGGGGAGGCACAGATACGCAGTATTTT
>NA|TRBJ2-1|TRBD2|TRBV25-1
CASRSTSGIYNEQFF
TGTGCCAGCAGATCAACTAGCGGGATTTACAATGAGCAGTTCTTC
>NA|TRBJ1-2|NA|TRBV12-5
CASAPDTSYGYTF
TGTGCTAGTGCCCCGGACACCTCCTATGGCTACACCTTC
>NA|TRBJ1-1|NA|TRBV5-4
CASSLDVSADTEAFF
TGTGCCAGCAGCTTGGATGTCAGTGCAGACACTGAAGCTTTCTTT
>NA|TRBJ1-6|NA|TRBV7-8
CASSPHGPPAYSYNSPLHF
TGTGCCAGCAGCCCCCATGGGCCCCCCGCTTACTCCTATAATTCACCCCTCCACTTT
>NA|TRBJ2-1|TRBD2|TRBV4-2
CASSQTLAGGNSYNEQFF
TGTGCCAGCAGCCAAACTTTAGCGGGAGGTAACTCCTACAATGAGCAGTTCTTC
>NA|TRBJ1-2|TRBD1|TRBV28
CASSFPDRDYGYTF
TGTGCCAGCAGTTTCCCCGACAGGGACTATGGCTACACCTTC
>NA|TRBJ1-5|NA|TRBV4-1
CASSQGPLSNQPQHF
TGCGCCAGCAGCCAAGGGCCGCTTAGCAATCAGCCCCAGCATTTT
>few|TRBJ1-1|NA|TRBV19
CASTLAGMGTEAFF
TGTGCCAGCACTTTGGCGGGGATGGGCACTGAAGCTTTCTTT
>NA|TRBJ1-5|NA|TRBV24-1
CATSDGTYDQPQHF
TGTGCCACCAGTGATGGGACATACGATCAGCCCCAGCATTTT
>NA|TRBJ1-5|NA|TRBV27
CASSRGNQPQHF
TGTGCCAGCAGTCGGGGGAATCAGCCCCAGCATTTT
>NA|TRBJ1-2|TRBD1|TRBV20-1
CSASRTGEFYGYTF
TGCAGTGCTAGTAGGACAGGGGAGTTCTATGGCTACACCTTC
>few|TRBJ2-5|TRBD1|TRBV7-9
CASSLAGQGQETQYF
TGTGCCAGCAGCTTAGCGGGACAGGGTCAAGAGACCCAGTACTTC
>NA|TRBJ2-1|TRBD2|TRBV7-9
CASRGGVYEQFF
TGTGCCAGCCGGGGGGGCGTTTATGAGCAGTTCTTC
>NA|TRBJ1-1|NA|TRBV6-5
CASVDRRWNTEAFF
TGTGCCAGCGTAGACAGGAGATGGAACACTGAAGCTTTCTTT
>NA|TRBJ2-3|TRBD1|TRBV14
CASSLRTGFTDTQYF
TGTGCCAGCAGCCTCCGGACAGGTTTTACAGATACGCAGTATTTT
>NA|TRBJ1-1|NA|TRBV19
CASSMLDGGEAFF
TGTGCCAGTAGTATGCTCGACGGAGGTGAAGCTTTCTTT
>NA|TRBJ1-2|NA|TRBV18
CASSLKDSSYGYTF
TGTGCCAGCTCACTGAAGGACAGTTCCTATGGCTACACCTTC
>NA|TRBJ2-2|TRBD1|TRBV7-9
CASSPEDRFGELFF
TGTGCCAGCAGCCCTGAGGACAGGTTCGGGGAGCTGTTTTTT
>few|TRBJ1-1|NA|TRBV7-9
CASSSSEGTEAFF
TGTGCCAGCAGCTCCTCGGAGGGCACTGAAGCTTTCTTT
>NA|TRBJ2-6|NA|TRBV6-4
CASSVDTSGANVLTF
TGTGCCAGCAGTGTCGACACCTCTGGGGCCAACGTCCTGACTTTC
>once|TRBJ1-4|NA|TRBV30
CAWSLTGNDEKLFF
TGTGCCTGGAGTTTGACCGGGAACGATGAAAAACTGTTTTTT
>NA|TRBJ1-6|NA|TRBV27
CASSSHRTPYNSPLHF
TGTGCCAGCAGTTCTCACAGGACCCCCTATAATTCACCCCTCCACTTT
>NA|TRBJ2-5|NA|TRBV5-1
CASSLDGQPPETQYF
TGCGCCAGCAGCTTGGATGGACAGCCGCCAGAGACCCAGTACTTC
>NA|TRBJ1-1|TRBD1|TRBV5-4
CASSPPTGGINTEAFF
TGTGCCAGCAGCCCCCCGACAGGGGGAATAAACACTGAAGCTTTCTTT
>NA|TRBJ2-5|TRBD2|TRBV3-1/TRBV3-2
CASSHTLGLAGGIETQYF
TGTGCCAGCAGCCATACCCTCGGCCTAGCGGGAGGAATAGAGACCCAGTACTTC